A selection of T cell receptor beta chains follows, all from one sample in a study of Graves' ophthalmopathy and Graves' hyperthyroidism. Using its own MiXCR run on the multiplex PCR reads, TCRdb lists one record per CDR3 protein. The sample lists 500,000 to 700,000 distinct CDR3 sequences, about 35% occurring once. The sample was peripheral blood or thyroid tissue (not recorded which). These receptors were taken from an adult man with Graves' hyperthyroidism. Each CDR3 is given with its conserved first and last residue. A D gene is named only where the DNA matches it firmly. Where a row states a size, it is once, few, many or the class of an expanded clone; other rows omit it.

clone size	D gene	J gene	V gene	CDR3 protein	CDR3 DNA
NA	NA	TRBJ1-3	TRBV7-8	CAWNVGRAGNTIYF	TGTGCCTGGAATGTGGGGCGAGCAGGAAACACCATATATTTT
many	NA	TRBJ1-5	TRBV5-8	CASSSGRDNQPQHF	TGTGCCAGCAGCTCAGGCAGGGACAATCAGCCCCAGCATTTT
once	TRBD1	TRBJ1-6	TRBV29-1	CSVEDRDRTSPLHF	TGCAGCGTTGAAGATCGGGACAGGACCTCACCCCTCCACTTT
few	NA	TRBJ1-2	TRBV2	CASRGRVNGYTF	TGTGCCAGCCGAGGCAGGGTCAATGGCTACACCTTC
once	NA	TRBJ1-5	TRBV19	CASSIHGQPNQPQHF	TGTGCCAGTAGTATACATGGACAGCCCAATCAGCCCCAGCATTTT
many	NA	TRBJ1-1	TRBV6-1	CASSEFMVLNTEAFF	TGTGCCAGCAGTGAATTCATGGTACTGAACACTGAAGCTTTCTTT
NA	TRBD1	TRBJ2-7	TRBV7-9	CASSLRSGGLNEQYF	TGTGCCAGCAGCCTAAGATCAGGGGGCCTCAACGAGCAGTACTTC
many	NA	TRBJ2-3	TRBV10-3	CAISEARGPTDTQYF	TGTGCCATCAGTGAGGCTAGGGGCCCCACAGATACGCAGTATTTT
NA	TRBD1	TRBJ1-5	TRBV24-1	CATSRGQGNQPQHF	TGTGCCACCAGTCGTGGACAGGGGAATCAGCCCCAGCATTTT
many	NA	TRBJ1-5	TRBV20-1	CSAGGGFGQPQHF	TGCAGTGCTGGGGGGGGGTTTGGGCAGCCCCAGCATTTT
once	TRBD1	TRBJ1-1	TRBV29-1	CSSHDRVCAFF	TGCAGCAGTCACGACAGGGTTTGCGCTTTCTTT
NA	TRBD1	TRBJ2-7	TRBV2	CASSAQGPIPSYEQYF	TGTGCCAGCAGCGCACAGGGGCCCATTCCATCCTACGAGCAGTACTTC
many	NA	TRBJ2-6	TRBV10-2	CASRESGANVLTF	TGCGCCAGCAGGGAATCTGGGGCCAACGTCCTGACTTTC
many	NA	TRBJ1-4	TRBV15	CATSRDVGRDEKLFF	TGTGCCACCAGCAGAGACGTAGGAAGGGATGAAAAACTGTTTTTT
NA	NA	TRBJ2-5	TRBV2	CASSSGPRFATGVQETQYF	TGTGCCAGCAGCTCCGGACCCCGGTTTGCGACGGGGGTTCAAGAGACCCAGTACTTC
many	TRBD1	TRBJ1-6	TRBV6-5	CASSYSGQGETPLHF	TGTGCCAGCAGTTACTCCGGACAGGGGGAGACACCCCTCCACTTT
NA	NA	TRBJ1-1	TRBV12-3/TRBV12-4	CASGYSGTQGWVTNTEAFF	TGTGCCAGCGGGTATTCCGGGACTCAAGGTTGGGTGACGAACACTGAAGCTTTCTTT
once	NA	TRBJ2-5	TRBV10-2	CASSVFAGQETQYF	TGCGCCAGCAGTGTTTTTGCGGGACAGGAGACCCAGTACTTC
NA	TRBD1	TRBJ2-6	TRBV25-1	CARESGQGVTGANVLTF	TGTGCTAGAGAGTCGGGACAGGGCGTAACGGGGGCCAACGTCCTGACTTTC
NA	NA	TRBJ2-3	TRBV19	CASSLPGTRIDTQYF	TGTGCCAGTAGTCTCCCCGGGACAAGGATCGATACGCAGTATTTT
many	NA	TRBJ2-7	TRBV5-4	CASSGDSNEQYF	TGTGCCAGCAGCGGCGACAGTAACGAGCAGTACTTC